These 6 T cell receptor beta chains share one sample of origin, sequenced in a study of T cell changes during pregnancy in multiple sclerosis (dated by TCRdb to the late 2010s). Libraries came from the immunoSEQ multiplex PCR assay. In TCRdb, the immuneACCESS table is reduced to in-frame sequences with V and J assigned. These tables do not hold every clone; where another copy was compared, an unresolved V gene accounts for under half, and the others remain unexplained. The sample table lists about 130,000 clones, about 95% of them with a count of one. Around 0.46% of the sample is held by the ten biggest clonotypes. The starting material was peripheral blood, obtained after pregnancy. These receptors were taken from a female donor with multiple sclerosis, enrolled in a pregnancy study.

V usage is TRBV4-3 and J usage is TRBJ2-1; D unclear. CDR3 length equals 15 residues. Trimming left V 0 bases short and J 2 bases short, with 8 bases between. The germline V gene has CDR1 LGHNA and CDR2 YSLEER. The CDR3 nucleotides are TGCGCCAGCAGCCAAGACTACTTCCCCTACAATGAGCAGTTCTTC. It translates to CASSQDYFPYNEQFF.

V gene TRBV6-5 combines with J gene TRBJ1-2; possibly TRBD1 for D (5 bases). The V end was cut by 2 bases, the J end by 6 bases, with 13 bases between. This CDR3 has 14 residues. Germline CDR1 reads MNHEY; CDR2 reads SVGAGI. The CDR3 loop reads CASSYKARGNGYTF. The CDR3 DNA is TGTGCCAGCAGTTACAAGGCCCGGGGGAATGGCTACACCTTC.

With respect to this clone: One end of the junction does not line up with germline, which may come from a read error. This chain links TRBV7-7 with TRBJ2-1, with D tentatively TRBD1 or TRBD2 (5 bases each). The CDR3 length is 16 residues. The germline CDR1 and CDR2 sequences are SSHAT and FNYEAQ (reference sequence). The CDR3 loop reads CASSLGTDIRYNEQFF. CDR3 in DNA: TGTGCTAGCAGCTTAGGGACGGACATTCGGTACAATGAGCAGTTCTTC. Based on the CDR3 plus reference TRBV7-7 and TRBJ2-1, the full variable domain is GAGVSQSPRYKVTKRGQDVTLRCDPISSHATLYWYQQALGQGPEFLTYFNYEAQPDKSGLPSDRFSAERPEGSISTLTIQRTEQRDSAMYRCASSLGTDIRYNEQFFGPGTRLTVL.

This clone was recorded a few times. The genes are TRBV19 and TRBJ1-1; D unresolved. V shed 3 bases and J shed 1 base, with 15 bases lying between them. The CDR3 is 16 residues long. Germline V gene sequence: CDR1 LNHDA, CDR2 SQIVND (reference sequence). CDR3 amino acids: CASSMTGSGWNTEAFF. CDR3 nucleotides: TGTGCCAGTAGTATGACTGGGTCTGGGTGGAACACTGAAGCTTTCTTT.

J is TRBJ2-1 and V is TRBV28, with TRBD2 matching over 7 bases. CDR1 is MDHEN, CDR2 SYDVKM, per germline. V shed 4 bases and J 2 bases; nucleotides not matched to a gene: 11. This CDR3 is built from 17 residues. This CDR3 is CASSSFGGGRAYNEQFF. For the CDR3, the DNA is TGTGCCAGCAGTTCCTTTGGTGGGGGGAGGGCCTACAATGAGCAGTTCTTC.

Comments on this clone: A read error may produce the germline difference seen at one junction end. CDR3 sequence reads: CASSPPGLGGGETQYF. In DNA, the CDR3 is TGTGCTAGCAGCCCTCCGGGACTAGGAGGGGGAGAGACCCAGTACTTC. J is TRBJ2-5 and V is TRBV7-7, with 8 positions matching TRBD2. CDR1 SSHAT and CDR2 FNYEAQ come from the germline V gene (reference sequence). The CDR3 has 16 amino acids.